These T cell receptor beta chains were read from a single sample in a study of blood T cell repertoires in COVID-19. Clones were read by immunoSEQ multiplex PCR, and TCRdb kept only the in-frame ones, dropping some. The table lists some 340,000 clones, 75% to 90% of them singletons. The sequenced sample consisted of PBMCs or T cells enriched from blood (not recorded which). All receptors come from a woman between 45 and 60 years old who had recovered from COVID-19. Each CDR3 is given with its conserved first and last residue. Each record gives: J gene, clone size, D gene, V gene, CDR3 protein, CDR3 DNA. The D gene is left open where the match is weak. The listing skips clone size in some rows; elsewhere it reads once, few, many or a size class.

j_call: TRBJ2-5; clone_size: .; d_call: TRBD1; v_call: TRBV9; cdr3_aa: CASSGIGTGLEQETQYF; cdr3_nt: TGTGCCAGCAGCGGGATCGGGACAGGGCTGGAACAAGAGACCCAGTACTTC
j_call: TRBJ2-2; clone_size: .; d_call: .; v_call: TRBV27; cdr3_aa: CASTSSSTGELFF; cdr3_nt: TGTGCCAGCACTTCTTCCTCCACCGGGGAGCTGTTTTTT
j_call: TRBJ2-5; clone_size: .; d_call: TRBD1; v_call: TRBV4-2; cdr3_aa: CASSRIQGAQGETQYF; cdr3_nt: TGTGCCAGCAGCCGTATACAGGGGGCACAGGGAGAGACCCAGTACTTC
j_call: TRBJ2-1; clone_size: .; d_call: .; v_call: TRBV20-1; cdr3_aa: CSALLSGEFF; cdr3_nt: TGCAGTGCTTTACTATCCGGGGAGTTCTTC
j_call: TRBJ2-1; clone_size: .; d_call: TRBD2; v_call: TRBV3-1/TRBV3-2; cdr3_aa: CASSQGSGSNEQFF; cdr3_nt: TGTGCCAGCAGCCAGGGTAGCGGGAGTAATGAGCAGTTCTTC
j_call: TRBJ2-2; clone_size: .; d_call: .; v_call: TRBV7-2; cdr3_aa: CASSLLGGDLTGELFF; cdr3_nt: TGTGCCAGCAGCTTATTAGGAGGTGACCTCACCGGGGAGCTGTTTTTT
j_call: TRBJ1-1; clone_size: few; d_call: .; v_call: TRBV19; cdr3_aa: CASSIEPGGYSEAFF; cdr3_nt: TGTGCCAGTAGTATAGAACCGGGGGGGTATTCTGAAGCTTTCTTT
j_call: TRBJ1-5; clone_size: .; d_call: .; v_call: TRBV19; cdr3_aa: CASSIGGYGNQPQHF; cdr3_nt: TGTGCCAGTAGTATAGGAGGGTATGGCAATCAGCCCCAGCATTTT
j_call: TRBJ2-1; clone_size: .; d_call: TRBD2; v_call: TRBV11-2; cdr3_aa: CASSFRTGGPYNEQFF; cdr3_nt: TGTGCCAGCAGCTTCCGAACGGGAGGCCCCTACAATGAGCAGTTCTTC
j_call: TRBJ2-1; clone_size: .; d_call: .; v_call: TRBV30; cdr3_aa: CGLQRVSYNEQFF; cdr3_nt: TGTGGGCTTCAGAGGGTCTCCTACAATGAGCAGTTCTTC
j_call: TRBJ2-7; clone_size: once; d_call: .; v_call: TRBV7-3; cdr3_aa: CASTVRGTSHYEQYF; cdr3_nt: TGTGCCAGCACCGTCAGGGGGACTAGTCACTACGAGCAGTACTTC
j_call: TRBJ1-1; clone_size: .; d_call: .; v_call: TRBV9; cdr3_aa: CASSGGRGTEAFF; cdr3_nt: TGTGCCAGCAGCGGCGGTCGCGGGACTGAAGCTTTCTTT
j_call: TRBJ1-2; clone_size: .; d_call: .; v_call: TRBV10-3; cdr3_aa: CAISESTPEAGYTF; cdr3_nt: TGTGCCATCAGTGAGTCCACGCCCGAGGCTGGCTACACCTTC
j_call: TRBJ1-3; clone_size: .; d_call: TRBD1; v_call: TRBV19; cdr3_aa: CATSQGFSSGNTIYF; cdr3_nt: TGTGCCACTTCACAGGGGTTTAGCTCTGGAAACACCATATATTTT
j_call: TRBJ2-7; clone_size: .; d_call: .; v_call: TRBV2; cdr3_aa: CASSGARRTTYEQYF; cdr3_nt: TGTGCCAGCAGTGGGGCCCGACGGACTACCTACGAGCAGTACTTC
j_call: TRBJ1-6; clone_size: .; d_call: .; v_call: TRBV19; cdr3_aa: CASSPRMGGTVQKINSPLHF; cdr3_nt: TGTGCCAGTAGTCCAAGAATGGGGGGAACCGTACAGAAAATTAATTCACCCCTCCACTTT
j_call: TRBJ1-4; clone_size: .; d_call: .; v_call: TRBV5-1; cdr3_aa: CASSLEPGDGEKLFF; cdr3_nt: TGCGCCAGCAGCTTGGAGCCAGGGGATGGTGAAAAACTGTTTTTT
j_call: TRBJ1-1; clone_size: .; d_call: TRBD1; v_call: TRBV7-9; cdr3_aa: CASSLGTGGFQGTEAFF; cdr3_nt: TGTGCCAGCAGCTTAGGGACAGGGGGATTTCAGGGCACTGAAGCTTTCTTT
j_call: TRBJ2-6; clone_size: .; d_call: TRBD1; v_call: TRBV2; cdr3_aa: CASSRTGVGANVLTF; cdr3_nt: TGTGCCAGCAGCCGGACAGGGGTCGGGGCCAACGTCCTGACTTTC
j_call: TRBJ1-2; clone_size: .; d_call: .; v_call: TRBV19; cdr3_aa: CASNPPGLALYGYTF; cdr3_nt: TGTGCCAGTAACCCCCCAGGGCTGGCCCTTTATGGCTACACCTTC
j_call: TRBJ2-1; clone_size: .; d_call: TRBD2; v_call: TRBV18; cdr3_aa: CASSPERGPHNEQFF; cdr3_nt: TGTGCCAGCTCACCAGAGCGGGGGCCCCACAATGAGCAGTTCTTC
j_call: TRBJ1-2; clone_size: .; d_call: .; v_call: TRBV5-6; cdr3_aa: CASSLVWGGDYGYTF; cdr3_nt: TGTGCCAGCAGCTTGGTTTGGGGGGGAGACTATGGCTACACCTTC
j_call: TRBJ2-1; clone_size: .; d_call: TRBD2; v_call: TRBV19; cdr3_aa: CASSIGRLAGDRQFF; cdr3_nt: TGTGCCAGTAGTATAGGCCGACTAGCGGGAGATAGGCAGTTCTTC
j_call: TRBJ1-2; clone_size: .; d_call: TRBD1; v_call: TRBV2; cdr3_aa: CASSGDRTYYGYTF; cdr3_nt: TGTGCCAGCAGTGGGGACAGGACCTACTATGGCTACACCTTC
j_call: TRBJ2-7; clone_size: .; d_call: TRBD1; v_call: TRBV6-2/TRBV6-3; cdr3_aa: CASSPLPPGQSSYEQYF; cdr3_nt: TGTGCCAGCAGCCCTCTTCCACCGGGACAGAGCTCCTACGAGCAGTACTTC
j_call: TRBJ2-2; clone_size: .; d_call: .; v_call: TRBV5-4; cdr3_aa: CASRTGGSNTGELFF; cdr3_nt: TGTGCCAGCAGGACGGGGGGCTCGAACACCGGGGAGCTGTTTTTT
j_call: TRBJ1-1; clone_size: .; d_call: .; v_call: TRBV28; cdr3_aa: CASNLADTEAFF; cdr3_nt: TGTGCCAGCAATCTTGCAGACACTGAAGCTTTCTTT
j_call: TRBJ2-3; clone_size: .; d_call: .; v_call: TRBV18; cdr3_aa: CASSPPGQSVADTQYF; cdr3_nt: TGTGCCAGCTCACCACCGGGACAAAGTGTCGCAGATACGCAGTATTTT
j_call: TRBJ1-4; clone_size: .; d_call: TRBD1; v_call: TRBV4-3; cdr3_aa: CASSQEYRGKLATNEKLFF; cdr3_nt: TGCGCCAGCAGCCAAGAATACAGGGGCAAACTCGCTACTAATGAAAAACTGTTTTTT
j_call: TRBJ1-6; clone_size: .; d_call: .; v_call: TRBV18; cdr3_aa: CASSGSSYNSPLHF; cdr3_nt: TGTGCCAGCTCCGGGAGCTCCTATAATTCACCCCTCCACTTT